What follows are 15 T cell receptor beta chains derived from one specimen sequenced in a study of spatial heterogeneity in lung cancer. As for time point: sample taken at primary tumor resection. No cell sorting; template was whole RNA from tumor, lung tissue or PBMC. TCRdb ran MiXCR on the 5' RACE reads and lists one entry per CDR3 protein. Altogether over 12,000 distinct CDR3 sequences are present, over 9% being singletons, with the ten largest covering 25% to 35%. Sequenced here: PBMCs, sampled at surgery. All receptors come from a male donor with early-stage non-small cell lung cancer.

This clonotype was detected ten times or more. The rearrangement uses TRBV29-1 and TRBJ2-2; TRBD2 might be the D (5 bases). The germline V and J ends were trimmed by 4 bases and 3 bases, with 15 bases remaining between them. Germline V gene lookup returns CDR1 SQVTM and CDR2 ANQGSEA. The CDR3 is made up of 15 amino acids. CDR3 nucleotide sequence: TGCAGCGTTGGACCACAGCGGAGAGACACCGGGGAGCTGTTTTTT. Encoded protein: CSVGPQRRDTGELFF.

In its sample, this clonotype is medium-sized. The chain links TRBV27 to TRBJ2-7; 9 bases line up with TRBD1. V was clipped by 5 bases and J by 3 bases; unmatched bases: 5. CDR1 and CDR2 from the germline V gene are MNHEY and SMNVEV (reference sequence). The CDR3 extends over 14 amino acids. The CDR3 DNA sequence: TGTGCCAGCAGTCTACAGGGGGCTAACTACGAGCAGTACTTC. It encodes CASSLQGANYEQYF.

This clonotype was detected many times. The chain combines TRBV10-3 with TRBJ1-1, with 7 positions matching TRBD1. Trimming removed 6 bases from V and 6 bases from J; junction bases left unmatched: 10. Germline V gene lookup returns CDR1 ENHRY and CDR2 SYGVKD. The length of the CDR3 is 14 residues. CDR3 nucleotides: TGTGCCATCAGAGTCTCCCAGGGGGAATCTGAAGCTTTCTTT. This encodes CAIRVSQGESEAFF.

This clonotype occurred many times. The chain joins TRBV6-2 or TRBV6-3 to TRBJ2-1; no clear D gene. This CDR3 has 15 residues. Trimming took 6 bases from V and 5 from J, leaving 17 bases between them. Per the germline V gene, CDR1 is MNHEY and CDR2 is SVGEGT. CDR3 in amino acids: CASRLDPLGDNEQFF. CDR3 coding DNA: TGTGCCAGCAGACTCGACCCGCTGGGTGACAATGAGCAGTTCTTC.

In this sample, this clonotype turned up many times. The V gene is TRBV19, the J gene TRBJ2-3, with D tentatively TRBD1 (5 bases). Germline V gene lookup returns CDR1 LNHDA and CDR2 SQIVND (reference sequence). Between the trimmed V and J ends, which lost 4 bases and 0 bases, there was a span of 11 bases. The CDR3 is made up of 15 amino acids. CDR3 in amino acids: CASSTTGASTDTQYF. The CDR3 nucleotides read TGTGCCAGTAGTACCACAGGAGCTAGCACAGATACGCAGTATTTT.

This clonotype was found a few times. The chain uses TRBV10-3 and TRBJ2-3; TRBD2 aligns across 11 bases. CDR1 is ENHRY, CDR2 SYGVKD, per germline. This CDR3 spans 17 amino acids. V shed 2 bases, J shed 5 bases, and the junction held 9 bases outside the gene matches. In nucleotides, the CDR3 is TGTGCCATCAGTGAGGCCTATAGCGGGGGGGCCCAAGATACGCAGTATTTT. This translates into CAISEAYSGGAQDTQYF.

This clonotype counts as medium-sized. The chain couples TRBV6-1 to TRBJ2-3, with 11 bases that match TRBD2. The length of the CDR3 is 16 residues. V lost 6 bases and J lost 5; bases outside the gene matches: 10. Per germline, CDR1 MNHNS and CDR2 SASEGT. CDR3 loop: CASRGAQLAGVDTQYF. CDR3 nucleotides: TGTGCCAGCAGGGGGGCCCAACTAGCGGGAGTAGATACGCAGTATTTT.

The chain has TRBV28 and TRBJ2-7; 7 bases align to TRBD2. This CDR3 comprises 15 residues. Germline V gene sequence: CDR1 MDHEN, CDR2 SYDVKM. Trimming removed 3 bases from V and 5 bases from J; junction bases left unmatched: 10. The CDR3 DNA sequence: TGTGCCAGCAGTTTTAGATCTACAGCGGGAAACGAGCAGTACTTC. This sequence encodes CASSFRSTAGNEQYF.

This clonotype has only a few counts. Mismatch with germline at one junction end may stem from a read error. The chain links TRBV5-8 to TRBJ1-1, with TRBD1 matching 8 bases. The CDR3 contains 14 residues. CDR1 and CDR2 from the germline V gene are SGHTS and YDEGEE. For the CDR3, the DNA is TGTGTCAGCAGCTTGGTTCAGGGGGCCACTGAAGCTTTCTTT. It codes for CVSSLVQGATEAFF.

This clonotype was detected ten times or more. The junction departs from germline at one end; a sequencing error may be responsible. This chain links TRBV27 with TRBJ1-5; D call uncertain. From germline, CDR1 is MNHEY and CDR2 SMNVEV (reference sequence). The CDR3 spans 10 residues. CDR3 coding DNA: TGTGCCAGGATCCTTACGGTGGTATCATTT. It encodes CARILTVVSF.

This clonotype was seen ten or more times. The gene calls are TRBV7-8 and TRBJ2-3; 15 bases match TRBD2. Germline V gives CDR1 SGHVS, CDR2 FQNEAQ. With 3 bases clipped from V and 6 bases from J, the junction kept 7 bases outside the gene matches. CDR3 length: 17 residues. This chain's CDR3 is CASSLGGTSGRWDTQYF. CDR3 DNA sequence: TGTGCCAGCAGCTTGGGCGGGACTAGCGGGAGGTGGGATACGCAGTATTTT.

This clonotype was seen many times. CDR3 bases: TGTGCCAGTATGAGACAGGGGCAAACTGAAGCTTTCTTT. It yields the protein CASMRQGQTEAFF. The chain carries TRBV19 and TRBJ1-1, with 8 bases that match TRBD1. V lost 7 bases and J lost 5; bases outside the gene matches: 6. CDR3 length: 13 residues. Germline-derived CDR1 and CDR2 are LNHDA and SQIVND (reference sequence).

This clonotype occurred many times. The germline gene is not matched at one end of the junction; a read error may be the cause. The chain couples TRBV7-7 to TRBJ2-5; unclear D gene. The CDR3 sequence is 14 residues long. Germline V gives CDR1 SSHAT, CDR2 FNYEAQ (reference sequence). Here the CDR3 DNA reads TGTGCTAGCAGCTTATTAGGCTTGGAAGAGACCCAGTACTTC. Its protein product is CASSLLGLEETQYF.

This clonotype was detected many times. In DNA, the CDR3 is TGTGCCAGCAGTTTAAGTGGGCGGGAGTTCGAGACCCAGTACTTC. It specifies CASSLSGREFETQYF. The chain uses TRBV27 and TRBJ2-5; TRBD2 matches 7 bases. The trim removed 2 bases at V and 5 bases at J, leaving 8 bases unmatched. The CDR3 has 15 residues. Germline V lookup: CDR1 MNHEY, CDR2 SMNVEV (reference sequence).

In its sample, this clonotype was seen many times. The genes are TRBV6-5 and TRBJ2-1, with TRBD2 as a possible D gene (6 bases). CDR1 is MNHEY and CDR2 is SVGAGI in the germline V gene. The CDR3 spans 15 residues. Trimming shortened V by 10 bases and J by 8 bases, and 24 bases separated the two germline ends. The CDR3 is CANPTRISTVYEQFF. CDR3 nucleotide sequence: TGTGCCAATCCGACTAGGATTTCCACTGTCTATGAGCAGTTCTTC.